This TCR beta chain originates from a study of blood T cell repertoires in COVID-19. Profiled with immunoSEQ multiplex PCR; TCRdb holds only in-frame clones, not every one. The top ten hold about 3.1% of the sample, which has a few hundred thousand clones, about 68% seen once. CDR1 is SNHLY and CDR2 is FYNNEI in the germline V gene. Trimming removed 6 bases at V and 2 bases at J, with 8 bases between. The CDR3 has 13 amino acids. The V and J genes are TRBV2 and TRBJ1-3; perhaps TRBD1 as D (5 bases). This receptor was taken from a woman aged 80 or over with acute or convalescent COVID-19. The sample taken for sequencing was peripheral blood. The CDR3 DNA follows: TGTGCCAGCAGAGCGGGGCCTGGAAACACCATATATTTT. Translation gives CASRAGPGNTIYF.